Below, 21 T cell receptor beta chains from the same sample are listed, as sequenced in a study of cytomegalovirus exposure and HLA in healthy donors. With 60 Vbeta and 13 Jbeta primers, the PCR was carried out. Produced via immunoSEQ multiplex PCR; TCRdb's table is partial and in-frame only. The table shows under 90,000 clones, with 60% to 80% occurring only once. The sequencing sample was made of PBMCs. All receptors come from a man aged 40-49 years in good health and CMV-seronegative.

The rearrangement joins TRBV5-8 to TRBJ1-1; possible D gene TRBD1, 6 bases. Trimming stripped 4 bases from V and 0 bases from J, with 7 bases between. Germline-derived CDR1 and CDR2 are SGHTS and YDEGEE. The CDR3 extends over 13 amino acids. The CDR3 region has the DNA TGTGCCAGCAGCAGGGGGTTGAACACTGAAGCTTTCTTT. It is translated as CASSRGLNTEAFF.

This chain uses TRBV2 with TRBJ1-2; 9 bases are shared with TRBD1. With V trimmed by 9 bases and J by 8 bases, 7 bases remained unmatched. Per the germline V gene, CDR1 is SNHLY and CDR2 is FYNNEI. The CDR3 extends over 12 amino acids. The CDR3 DNA is TGTGCCAGACGCGGACAGGGGAAAGGCTACACCTTC. Translating it yields CARRGQGKGYTF.

This chain uses TRBV7-9 with TRBJ1-2; D is ambiguous. The V gene lost 4 bases and the J gene lost 5 bases, with 17 bases spanning the gap. The CDR3 runs 15 residues. CDR1 and CDR2 from the germline V gene are SEHNR and FQNEAQ (reference sequence). CDR3 in amino acids: CASSSPGSGPYGYTF. The CDR3 nucleotides read TGTGCCAGCAGCTCCCCCGGAAGCGGGCCTTATGGCTACACCTTC.

The chain employs TRBV19 and TRBJ1-1; D is perhaps TRBD1 (5 bases). Germline CDR1 LNHDA, CDR2 SQIVND (reference sequence). Trimming cost V 7 bases and J 1 base, with 19 bases left between them. The length of the CDR3 is 16 residues. This CDR3 is CASILSPGLRNTEAFF. DNA of the CDR3: TGTGCCAGTATTCTGAGCCCGGGACTAAGGAACACTGAAGCTTTCTTT.

The chain carries TRBV19 and TRBJ1-1; no firm D call. CDR3 length: 14 residues. Germline V lookup: CDR1 LNHDA, CDR2 SQIVND (reference sequence). Deletions cut 3 bases from V and 0 bases from J, with 8 bases between. The CDR3 sequence is CASSIGVLNTEAFF. The CDR3 DNA sequence: TGTGCCAGTAGTATCGGGGTTTTGAACACTGAAGCTTTCTTT.

This chain connects TRBV6-1 to TRBJ1-5; 8 nucleotides agree with TRBD1. This CDR3 has 15 amino acids. Per the germline V gene, CDR1 is MNHNS and CDR2 is SASEGT. Trimming removed 10 bases from V and 2 bases from J; junction bases left unmatched: 10. The CDR3 loop reads CATSTGGPGNQPQHF. CDR3 in DNA: TGTGCCACAAGTACAGGGGGGCCGGGCAATCAGCCCCAGCATTTT.

The chain is built from TRBV18 and TRBJ2-5; perhaps TRBD1 as D (5 bases). Deletions cut 4 bases from V and 2 bases from J, with 14 bases between. The CDR3 loop spans 15 amino acids. Germline V gives CDR1 KGHSH, CDR2 LQKENI. CDR3 nucleotide sequence: TGTGCCAGCTCACTCCTAGGACAATTACAAGAGACCCAGTACTTC. Its translation: CASSLLGQLQETQYF.

The gene calls are TRBV4-1 and TRBJ2-3, with 7 bases fitting TRBD2. J was trimmed by 6 bases and V by 2 bases; bases with no gene match: 14. Per the germline V gene, CDR1 is MGHRA and CDR2 is YSYEKL. The CDR3 is made up of 17 amino acids. This CDR3 is CASSQLSGRYETDTQYF. The DNA for the CDR3 is TGCGCCAGCAGCCAACTTTCCGGGAGGTATGAGACGGATACGCAGTATTTT.

The chain has TRBV28 and TRBJ1-1, with a weak D call TRBD1 (6 bases). CDR1 is MDHEN, CDR2 SYDVKM, per germline. The CDR3 extends over 16 amino acids. V lost 6 bases and J lost 3, with 20 bases in between. The CDR3 DNA reads TGTGCCAGCAGCCGGTCCTTGGGGGGGGCGGACACTGAAGCTTTCTTT. Translated: CASSRSLGGADTEAFF. The full variable domain, rest sourced from reference TRBV28 and TRBJ1-1, is DVKVTQSSRYLVKRTGEKVFLECVQDMDHENMFWYRQDPGLGLRLIYFSYDVKMKEKGDIPEGYSVSREKKERFSLILESASTNQTSMYLCASSRSLGGADTEAFFGQGTRLTVV.

This chain joins TRBV27 and TRBJ1-5; D is uncertain. CDR3 length: 14 amino acids. Germline V gene sequence: CDR1 MNHEY, CDR2 SMNVEV (reference sequence). Trimming removed 2 bases from V and 4 bases from J, with 9 bases in between. CDR3 residues: CASSLNYGNQPQHF. The CDR3 DNA reads as TGTGCCAGCAGTTTAAACTACGGGAATCAGCCCCAGCATTTT.

The CDR3 DNA reads as TGTGCCAGCAGCGCCGGAGGGTTAGCGGGAGGTGCGGGGGAGACCCAGTACTTC. Its protein is CASSAGGLAGGAGETQYF. This sequence joins TRBV5-4 and TRBJ2-5, with 10 bases identical to TRBD2. V was clipped by 4 bases and J by 5 bases; unmatched bases: 17. CDR3 size: 18 residues. Germline CDR1 reads SGHNT; CDR2 reads YYREEE (reference sequence).

There are a few counts of this clone. The rearrangement joins TRBV2 to TRBJ2-7, with D possibly matching TRBD1 (6 bases). With 8 bases removed from V and 0 bases from J, the gap between germline ends came to 11 bases. Germline values: CDR1 SNHLY, CDR2 FYNNEI. The CDR3 contains 13 residues. The CDR3 nucleotides are TGTGCCAGCGGGGGACACTTCTCCTACGAGCAGTACTTC. Translating gives CASGGHFSYEQYF.

This clone turned up a few times. The rearrangement links TRBV11-2 to TRBJ2-7, with 10 bases matching TRBD2. Losses at the gene ends were 4 bases for V and 7 bases for J; bases not matched to a gene: 10. Germline V gene data show CDR1 as SGHAT and CDR2 as FQNNGV. This CDR3 spans 15 amino acids. In DNA, the CDR3 is TGTGCCAGCAGCTCCCTAGCGGGAGTGTACGGGGAGCAGTACTTC. It translates to CASSSLAGVYGEQYF. Full variable domain (remainder filled in from reference TRBV11-2 and TRBJ2-7): EAGVAQSPRYKIIEKRQSVAFWCNPISGHATLYWYQQILGQGPKLLIQFQNNGVVDDSQLPKDRFSAERLKGVDSTLKIQPAKLEDSAVYLCASSSLAGVYGEQYFGPGTRLTVT.

V is TRBV7-9 and J is TRBJ2-3; TRBD1 agrees at 8 bases. The V gene's germline CDR1 is SEHNR and CDR2 FQNEAQ (reference sequence). This CDR3 region has 14 residues. V shed 7 bases and J 1 base; nucleotides not matched to a gene: 4. CDR3 sequence reads: CASILTGGTDTQYF. The CDR3 nucleotides read TGTGCCAGCATCCTGACAGGGGGCACAGATACGCAGTATTTT. The whole variable domain, filled in from reference TRBV7-9 and TRBJ2-3, reads DTGVSQNPRHKITKRGQNVTFRCDPISEHNRLYWYRQTLGQGPEFLTYFQNEAQLEKSRLLSDRFSAERPKGSFSTLEIQRTEQGDSAMYLCASILTGGTDTQYFGPGTRLTVL.

This chain joins TRBV7-3 and TRBJ2-3; TRBD1 matches 8 bases. CDR1 is SGHTA, CDR2 FQGTGA, per germline. The CDR3 has 16 amino acids. V was pared by 1 base and J by 4 bases, with 7 bases of the junction left unmatched. CDR3 in amino acids: CASSLSGQGAPDTQYF. The CDR3 DNA is TGTGCCAGCAGCTTAAGTGGGCAGGGGGCCCCAGATACGCAGTATTTT.

V and J are TRBV6-6 and TRBJ1-1; 7 nucleotides line up with TRBD1. The V gene's germline CDR1 is MNHNY and CDR2 SVGAGI (reference sequence). V was pared by 7 bases and J by 6 bases, with 8 bases of the junction left unmatched. The CDR3 has 13 residues. As DNA, the CDR3 is TGTGCCAGCACCTACGACAGGGTCCCTGAAGCTTTCTTT. Its translation is CASTYDRVPEAFF.

The chain has TRBV23-1 and TRBJ2-4; TRBD1 matches 9 bases. TRBV23-1 qualifies as an ORF whose function is uncertain. The CDR3 length is 17 residues. Trimming cost V 0 bases and J 8 bases; bases outside gene matches: 11. CDR3 DNA: TGCGCCAGCAGTCAATCAATCCCAGGACAGGGGTGGGACATTCAGTACTTC. Amino acid sequence: CASSQSIPGQGWDIQYF.

The chain carries TRBV5-6 and TRBJ2-7; D gene uncertain. With 2 bases removed from V and 7 bases from J, the gap between germline ends came to 7 bases. This CDR3 has 11 residues. Germline V gives CDR1 SGHDT, CDR2 YYEEEE. CDR3 sequence (DNA): TGTGCCAGCAGCTTCGACACGGAGCAGTACTTC. Translating gives CASSFDTEQYF.

The chain recombines TRBV6-6 with TRBJ1-5, with 8 bases that match TRBD1. The CDR3 runs 14 residues. Germline CDR1 and CDR2: MNHNY and SVGAGI (reference sequence). V gave up 6 bases and J gave up 5 bases; unmatched junction bases: 6. The CDR3 nucleotides read TGTGCCAGCAGATACACAGGGGGGGATCAGCCCCAGCATTTT. Protein product: CASRYTGGDQPQHF.

The genes are TRBV19 and TRBJ2-7, with 7 bases identical to TRBD2. The CDR3 sequence is 14 residues long. The V gene end was trimmed by 1 base and the J gene end by 4 bases; junction bases not matched to a gene: 4. The germline V gene has CDR1 LNHDA and CDR2 SQIVND (reference sequence). The CDR3 DNA follows: TGTGCCAGTAGTATAGGGGGAGGGCCTTACGAGCAGTACTTC. Its translation is CASSIGGGPYEQYF.

V and J are TRBV4-1 and TRBJ1-4; D call uncertain. The V end was cut by 1 base, the J end by 5 bases, with 20 bases between. Germline values: CDR1 MGHRA, CDR2 YSYEKL. This CDR3 spans 18 amino acids. The CDR3 sequence: CASSQGFSRVMVNEKLFF. CDR3 sequence (DNA): TGCGCCAGCAGCCAAGGATTCAGTCGGGTAATGGTGAATGAAAAACTGTTTTTT.